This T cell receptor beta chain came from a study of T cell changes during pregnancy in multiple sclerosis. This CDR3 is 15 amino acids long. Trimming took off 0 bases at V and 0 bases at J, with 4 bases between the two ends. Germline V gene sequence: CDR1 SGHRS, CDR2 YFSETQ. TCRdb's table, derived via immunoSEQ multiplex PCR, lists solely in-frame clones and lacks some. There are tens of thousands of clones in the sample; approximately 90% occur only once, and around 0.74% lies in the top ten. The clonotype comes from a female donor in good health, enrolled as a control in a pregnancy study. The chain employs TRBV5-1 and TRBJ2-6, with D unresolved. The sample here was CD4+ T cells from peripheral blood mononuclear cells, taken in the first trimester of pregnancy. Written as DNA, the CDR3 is TGCGCCAGCAGCTTGGGACACTCTGGGGCCAACGTCCTGACTTTC. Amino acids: CASSLGHSGANVLTF.